Listed here are 29 T cell receptor beta chains from one sample, sequenced in a study of blood T cell repertoires in COVID-19. Repertoires were generated with immunoSEQ multiplex PCR, while TCRdb's copy carries only in-frame clones and drops some. The table has about 400,000 clones, 88% seen once. Sequencing was carried out using PBMCs or T cells enriched from blood (not recorded which). The receptors stem from a young woman with acute COVID-19.

This clone was counted a single time. The V call is TRBV7-9, the J call TRBJ1-2; D is perhaps TRBD1 (5 bases). V was pared by 5 bases and J by 7 bases, with 11 bases between. Germline CDR1 SEHNR, CDR2 FQNEAQ (reference sequence). This CDR3 is 12 amino acids long. The CDR3, as DNA: TGTGCCAGCAGCCGGGGGAATGGTGGCTACACCTTC. This gives the protein CASSRGNGGYTF.

The chain has TRBV27 and TRBJ1-2, with D uncertain. V shed 5 bases and J shed 5 bases, with 12 bases lying between them. The CDR3 sequence is 13 residues long. CDR1 is MNHEY and CDR2 is SMNVEV in the germline V gene (reference sequence). CDR3 amino acids: CASSPLDSYGYTF. Written as DNA, the CDR3 is TGTGCCAGCAGTCCTCTTGACTCGTATGGCTACACCTTC.

The genes are TRBV7-9 and TRBJ1-5; no firm D call. V shed 1 base and J shed 2 bases, with 12 bases lying between them. Germline CDR1 is SEHNR and CDR2 is FQNEAQ (reference sequence). This CDR3 has 16 amino acids. The CDR3 protein is CASSLGSRHRNQPQHF. The CDR3 DNA reads as TGTGCCAGCAGCTTAGGCTCGAGACACCGCAATCAGCCCCAGCATTTT. The full variable domain, its missing parts supplied by reference TRBV7-9 and TRBJ1-5, is DTGVSQNPRHKITKRGQNVTFRCDPISEHNRLYWYRQTLGQGPEFLTYFQNEAQLEKSRLLSDRFSAERPKGSFSTLEIQRTEQGDSAMYLCASSLGSRHRNQPQHFGDGTRLSIL.

The J gene is TRBJ1-1, the V gene TRBV6-5; no firm D call. The germline V gene has CDR1 MNHEY and CDR2 SVGAGI. V was clipped by 0 bases and J by 5 bases, with 13 bases between them. The CDR3 is 15 amino acids. CDR3 residues: CASSYSTSAGTEAFF. The CDR3 nucleotides are TGTGCCAGCAGTTACTCAACATCCGCGGGGACTGAAGCTTTCTTT.

This clone was recorded once. The V call is TRBV5-6, the J call TRBJ1-2; 8 bases align to TRBD1. The CDR3 length is 15 residues. V lost 3 bases, J lost 2 bases, and 6 bases stayed unmatched. CDR1 SGHDT and CDR2 YYEEEE come from the germline V gene. The CDR3 here is CASSYGGQENYGYTF. In DNA form, the CDR3 reads TGTGCCAGCAGCTACGGGGGACAGGAAAACTATGGCTACACCTTC.

For the CDR3, the DNA is TGTGCCAGCAGCGGAGGGGCGGGCTACACCTTC. The encoded protein is CASSGGAGYTF. The rearrangement links TRBV7-3 to TRBJ1-2; D is perhaps TRBD1 (5 bases). V was clipped by 5 bases and J by 8 bases, with 9 bases between them. CDR3 length equals 11 residues. The germline gives CDR1 SGHTA, CDR2 FQGTGA. The whole variable domain, remainder taken from reference TRBV7-3 and TRBJ1-2, is GAGVSQTPSNKVTEKGKYVELRCDPISGHTALYWYRQSLGQGPEFLIYFQGTGAADDSGLPNDRFFAVRPEGSVSTLKIQRTERGDSAVYLCASSGGAGYTFGSGTRLTVV.

The chain carries TRBV29-1 and TRBJ2-7; 10 bases are shared with TRBD2. This CDR3 has 16 amino acids. V shed 4 bases and J 2 bases; nucleotides not matched to a gene: 11. Germline-derived CDR1 and CDR2 are SQVTM and ANQGSEA. The CDR3 spells CSVVVAGGLSTYEQYF. CDR3 DNA sequence: TGCAGCGTTGTGGTAGCGGGGGGCCTTTCAACCTACGAGCAGTACTTC.

This chain connects TRBV7-3 to TRBJ1-1; D is unresolved. Looked up from germline, CDR1 is SGHTA and CDR2 is FQGTGA. The CDR3 runs to 14 residues. The germline V and J ends were trimmed by 2 bases and 3 bases, with 10 bases remaining between them. In DNA form, the CDR3 reads TGTGCCAGCAGCTTAGGAGGGCAAGACACTGAAGCTTTCTTT. Translated, it gives CASSLGGQDTEAFF.

The CDR3: CASSNRAEAQETQYF. CDR3 bases: TGTGCCAGCAGCAATCGTGCGGAGGCCCAAGAGACCCAGTACTTC. The chain combines TRBV27 with TRBJ2-5, with a weak D call TRBD2 (5 bases). The CDR3 has 15 amino acids. V was clipped by 6 bases and J by 1 base, with 15 bases between them. Looked up from germline, CDR1 is MNHEY and CDR2 is SMNVEV (reference sequence).

The chain has TRBV7-2 and TRBJ2-1; TRBD2 might be the D (5 bases). CDR3 length equals 16 residues. Germline V gives CDR1 SGHTA, CDR2 FQGNSA. The germline V and J ends were trimmed by 1 base and 2 bases, with 12 bases remaining between them. The CDR3, as DNA: TGTGCCAGCAGCTTAGGCCCGGACGGGACCTACAATGAGCAGTTCTTC. This codes for CASSLGPDGTYNEQFF.

The chain combines TRBV7-6 with TRBJ2-3; D gene unclear. The CDR3 length is 11 residues. Trimming removed 4 bases at V and 4 bases at J, with 3 bases between. Germline CDR1 SGHVS, CDR2 FNYEAQ. Here the CDR3 reads CASSSADTQYF. The CDR3 DNA sequence: TGTGCCAGCAGCTCAGCAGATACGCAGTATTTT.

This clone occurred a few times. The V gene is TRBV5-1, the J gene TRBJ1-1; perhaps TRBD1 as D (5 bases). CDR3 length: 16 residues. The V end lost 5 bases, the J end lost 1 base, and 18 bases lay between the germline ends. Germline CDR1 is SGHRS and CDR2 is YFSETQ. The CDR3 here is CASRPTTGFRNTEAFF. CDR3 bases: TGCGCCAGCAGACCAACAACAGGATTCAGGAACACTGAAGCTTTCTTT.

The chain has TRBV9 and TRBJ1-5; the D is unclear. Deletions cut 0 bases from V and 3 bases from J, with 7 bases between. CDR1 is SGDLS and CDR2 is YYNGEE in the germline V gene. The CDR3 has 14 residues. The CDR3 loop is CASSVGPDNQPQHF. CDR3 nucleotide sequence: TGTGCCAGCAGCGTAGGCCCAGACAATCAGCCCCAGCATTTT.

This chain links TRBV5-1 with TRBJ2-5, with TRBD1 matching 9 bases. CDR3 length equals 14 residues. V gave up 3 bases and J gave up 5 bases; unmatched junction bases: 5. Germline-derived CDR1 and CDR2 are SGHRS and YFSETQ. CDR3: CASSWGQGSETQYF. The CDR3 DNA follows: TGCGCCAGCAGCTGGGGACAGGGCTCGGAGACCCAGTACTTC.

This clone was seen just once. Here the CDR3 reads CASTGGYGYTF. CDR3 sequence (DNA): TGCGCCAGCACAGGGGGATATGGCTACACCTTC. V is TRBV5-1 and J is TRBJ1-2; 7 bases align to TRBD1. V lost 6 bases, J lost 5 bases, and 1 base stayed unmatched. The CDR3 is 11 amino acids. Germline CDR1 SGHRS, CDR2 YFSETQ.

The chain recombines TRBV9 with TRBJ1-2; 7 bases match TRBD1. This CDR3 comprises 14 residues. From germline, CDR1 is SGDLS and CDR2 YYNGEE. Losses at the gene ends were 3 bases for V and 5 bases for J; bases not matched to a gene: 7. Written as DNA, the CDR3 is TGTGCCAGCAGCGAGGTAGGGGACAGATATGGCTACACCTTC. Its translation: CASSEVGDRYGYTF.

This chain links TRBV7-3 with TRBJ2-7; 9 bases match TRBD1. V lost 8 bases, J lost 5 bases, and 4 bases stayed unmatched. The germline gives CDR1 SGHTA, CDR2 FQGTGA. The CDR3 covers 12 residues. CDR3 sequence (DNA): TGTGCCAGCGGGACAGGGATCCACGAGCAGTACTTC. This codes for CASGTGIHEQYF.

The rearrangement joins TRBV5-1 to TRBJ1-4; TRBD1 agrees at 8 bases. J was trimmed by 8 bases and V by 4 bases; bases with no gene match: 10. The CDR3 is 15 residues long. Germline CDR1 reads SGHRS; CDR2 reads YFSETQ. The CDR3 DNA reads TGCGCCAGCAGCCCTCGACAGGGGCGTGGGGAAAAACTGTTTTTT. Translated, it gives CASSPRQGRGEKLFF. The variable domain in full, completed from reference TRBV5-1 and TRBJ1-4, reads KAGVTQTPRYLIKTRGQQVTLSCSPISGHRSVSWYQQTPGQGLQFLFEYFSETQRNKGNFPGRFSGRQFSNSRSEMNVSTLELGDSALYLCASSPRQGRGEKLFFGSGTQLSVL.

The J gene is TRBJ1-1, the V gene TRBV5-1, with D possibly TRBD1 on 5 matching bases. The CDR3 spans 14 residues. V was trimmed by 0 bases and J by 4 bases, leaving 10 bases between them. The germline V gene has CDR1 SGHRS and CDR2 YFSETQ. CDR3 DNA: TGCGCCAGCAGCTTGGTAGCAGGGCTCACTGAAGCTTTCTTT. This translates into CASSLVAGLTEAFF.

The rearrangement uses TRBV7-8 and TRBJ2-7; TRBD1 matches 10 bases. Germline assignment: CDR1 SGHVS and CDR2 FQNEAQ. The CDR3 has 17 residues. V was clipped by 0 bases and J by 2 bases; unmatched bases: 7. In DNA, the CDR3 is TGTGCCAGCAGCTTAGCCTTCTTGACAGGGGGCACCTACGAGCAGTACTTC. As protein: CASSLAFLTGGTYEQYF.

This clone was recorded only once. As DNA, the CDR3 is TGTGCCAGCAGCTTGGCGGGACATTCGCCCCACTACGAGCAGTACTTC. Translated: CASSLAGHSPHYEQYF. The chain is built from TRBV5-6 and TRBJ2-7, with D perhaps matching TRBD1 (6 bases). This CDR3 region has 16 residues. From germline, CDR1 is SGHDT and CDR2 YYEEEE. V gave up 0 bases and J gave up 3 bases, with 16 bases separating them.

This clone was counted once. The V call is TRBV6-5, the J call TRBJ2-7; 13 nucleotides agree with TRBD2. V shed 7 bases, J shed 4 bases, and the junction held 7 bases outside the gene matches. Germline values: CDR1 MNHEY, CDR2 SVGAGI. The CDR3 length is 15 residues. The CDR3: CASIGLLAGGYEQYF. In DNA form, the CDR3 reads TGTGCCAGCATTGGGCTACTAGCGGGGGGGTACGAGCAGTACTTC.

The chain is built from TRBV7-9 and TRBJ2-2; 7 bases line up with TRBD1. The CDR3 contains 13 residues. Germline V gives CDR1 SEHNR, CDR2 FQNEAQ (reference sequence). V lost 9 bases, J lost 4 bases, and 5 bases stayed unmatched. CDR3 in amino acids: CASPGQSTGELFF. As DNA, the CDR3 is TGTGCCAGTCCGGGACAGAGCACCGGGGAGCTGTTTTTT. Combining the CDR3 with reference TRBV7-9 and TRBJ2-2 gives the whole variable domain DTGVSQNPRHKITKRGQNVTFRCDPISEHNRLYWYRQTLGQGPEFLTYFQNEAQLEKSRLLSDRFSAERPKGSFSTLEIQRTEQGDSAMYLCASPGQSTGELFFGEGSRLTVL.

V usage is TRBV29-1 and J usage is TRBJ1-2, with D possibly matching TRBD1 (6 bases). Trimming left V 6 bases short and J 2 bases short, with 10 bases between. This CDR3 spans 12 amino acids. CDR1 is SQVTM and CDR2 is ANQGSEA in the germline V gene. CDR3 coding DNA: TGCAGCGTCCGCAGGGGAAACTATGGCTACACCTTC. Its translation: CSVRRGNYGYTF.

This chain joins TRBV18 and TRBJ1-4; TRBD1 matches 11 bases. CDR3 length: 16 amino acids. J lost 4 bases, V lost 2 bases, and 3 bases had no gene match. Germline CDR1 and CDR2: KGHSH and LQKENI. CDR3 region: CASSPGQGAGNEKLFF. CDR3 coding DNA: TGTGCCAGCTCACCAGGACAGGGGGCCGGTAATGAAAAACTGTTTTTT.

To note about this clone: Different DNA sequences within this sample yield the same CDR3. V usage is TRBV19 and J usage is TRBJ1-5; 12 bases are shared with TRBD1. The CDR3 contains 13 residues. The germline V gene encodes CDR1 LNHDA and CDR2 SQIVND (reference sequence). As DNA, the CDR3 is TGTGCTTCCGGGACAGGGGGCGTTCAGCCCCAGCATTTT. It specifies CASGTGGVQPQHF.

With regard to this clone: At one of its ends the junction is not consistent with the germline gene, which may arise from a read error. CDR3 amino acids: CASSLDRGRPLGF. In nucleotides, the CDR3 is TGTGCCAGCAGCTTGGACAGGGGGCGGCCACTGGGGTTT. J is TRBJ1-4 and V is TRBV5-6; TRBD1 agrees at 9 bases. There are 13 residues in the CDR3. Germline V CDR1 and CDR2: SGHDT, YYEEEE.

This clone was picked up one time. The chain recombines TRBV29-1 with TRBJ2-5, with TRBD2 matching 7 bases. V lost 1 base to trimming and J lost 3 bases; unmatched junction nucleotides: 11. Germline CDR1 reads SQVTM; CDR2 reads ANQGSEA. The length of the CDR3 is 16 residues. The DNA of the CDR3 is TGCAGCGTTGAAGGAGTCCGGGGGGAGTCGGAAGAGACCCAGTACTTC. This translates into CSVEGVRGESEETQYF.

This rearrangement joins TRBV6-5 to TRBJ1-2; 7 positions agree with TRBD1. The CDR3 spans 15 residues. The germline gives CDR1 MNHEY, CDR2 SVGAGI. V was clipped by 6 bases and J by 4 bases; unmatched bases: 11. CDR3 sequence: CASRPYLQGSYGYTF. CDR3 sequence (DNA): TGTGCCAGCAGGCCCTACTTACAGGGGAGCTATGGCTACACCTTC.